Listed here is a single TCR beta chain. The antigen is unknown. Sequence at one end of the junction differs from germline and may be a read error. From germline, CDR1 is LNHNV and CDR2 YYDKDF (reference sequence). This CDR3 has 17 amino acids. These data are taken from a study of cytomegalovirus exposure and HLA in healthy donors. Study-level background: An early data release held some 85 million unique TCRs from HLA-typed donors.

General study findings and limits: Across donors, sequencing depth was assumed by presence/absence analyses to be roughly uniform. Sequencing probably produced one cluster of sequence variants that were highly shared.

Researchers ran the PCR with 60 Vbeta and 13 Jbeta primers. Repertoires were generated with immunoSEQ multiplex PCR, while TCRdb's copy carries only in-frame clones and drops some. This sample has about 110,000 clones, with 65% to 90% found just once. Sequences were obtained from PBMCs. The rearrangement joins TRBV15 to TRBJ2-3; 11 bases line up with TRBD2. This receptor was taken from a woman in her 30s in good health and CMV-seronegative. In DNA form, the CDR3 reads TGTGCTACCAGCGGACCCCTAGCGGGAGGCCACCTGGATACGCAGTATTTT. It encodes CATSGPLAGGHLDTQYF.